These 6 T cell receptor beta chains originate from one sample sequenced in a study of T cells in Graves' hyperthyroidism and ophthalmopathy. The CDR3 regions of TCR beta were amplified from RNA transcripts. Researchers ran a first-round RT-PCR on the TCR CDR3 using the HTBI primer set. Each CDR3 protein is one row after TCRdb ran MiXCR on the multiplex PCR reads. This table has some 600,000 distinct CDR3 sequences, around 45% appearing once. The source material was peripheral blood or thyroid tissue (not recorded which). These receptors were obtained from a woman younger than 30 with Graves' hyperthyroidism.

There are a few counts of this clonotype. The V and J genes are TRBV25-1 and TRBJ2-3, with TRBD1 identical over 7 bases. This CDR3 is built from 16 residues. Losses at the gene ends were 1 base for V and 3 bases for J; bases not matched to a gene: 7. Per the germline V gene, CDR1 is MGHDK and CDR2 is SYGVNS. The chain's CDR3 is CASSESLQGITDTQYF. The CDR3 DNA reads as TGTGCCAGCAGTGAATCACTACAGGGGATAACAGATACGCAGTATTTT.

The V and J genes are TRBV24-1 and TRBJ1-5; D is possibly TRBD1 (5 bases). V was shortened by 6 bases and J by 2 bases, with 16 bases between the two germline ends. The germline V gene encodes CDR1 KGHDR and CDR2 SFDVKD. The CDR3 is 16 amino acids. The CDR3 DNA reads TGTGCCACCAGTAGCAGCGACCTAGGGGGCAATCAGCCCCAGCATTTT. The encoded protein is CATSSSDLGGNQPQHF.

J is TRBJ1-1 and V is TRBV7-6; no clear D. Trimming removed 5 bases from V and 3 bases from J, with 16 bases in between. Germline V lookup: CDR1 SGHVS, CDR2 FNYEAQ. The CDR3 is made up of 15 amino acids. In DNA, the CDR3 is TGTGCCAGCAGCCCGACCCCGACAAAGGACACTGAAGCTTTCTTT. This translates into CASSPTPTKDTEAFF. The full variable domain, in which reference TRBV7-6 and TRBJ1-1 provide the parts outside the CDR3, is GAGVSQSPRYKVTKRGQDVALRCDPISGHVSLYWYRQALGQGPEFLTYFNYEAQQDKSGLPNDRFSAERPEGSISTLTIQRTEQRDSAMYRCASSPTPTKDTEAFFGQGTRLTVV.

On this clonotype: One end of the junction does not line up with germline, which may come from a read error. The chain is built from TRBV25-1 and TRBJ1-1; D perhaps matches TRBD1 (5 bases). The germline V gene encodes CDR1 MGHDK and CDR2 SYGVNS. The CDR3 is 13 residues long. DNA of the CDR3: TGTGCCGGCAGTCGGGACCAAGGGTCTGAAGCTTTCTTT. Translating it yields CAGSRDQGSEAFF.

This clonotype has a count of ten or more. The genes are TRBV15 and TRBJ2-5; a weak D match, TRBD1 (6 bases). Trimming left V 1 base short and J 6 bases short, with 15 bases between. This CDR3 is 15 amino acids long. Germline V gene sequence: CDR1 LNHNV, CDR2 YYDKDF (reference sequence). CDR3 amino acids: CATSRGPQGIKTQYF. The CDR3, as DNA: TGTGCCACCAGCAGAGGACCTCAGGGGATAAAGACCCAGTACTTC.

For the CDR3, the DNA is TGTGCCAGCAGCTCGACAGGGAGATCGGATGGCTACACCTTC. Translating gives CASSSTGRSDGYTF. The V and J genes are TRBV9 and TRBJ1-2; TRBD1 agrees at 7 bases. CDR1 is SGDLS, CDR2 YYNGEE, per germline. Trimming cost V 4 bases and J 6 bases; bases outside gene matches: 9. The CDR3 spans 14 residues.